The 5 T cell receptor beta chains below come from one sample, sequenced in a study of blood T cell repertoires in COVID-19. Sequencing used immunoSEQ multiplex PCR; TCRdb keeps in-frame clones, though not all of them. Of fewer than 20,000 clones in the sample, roughly 89% are singletons; the top ten hold about 4.1%. Sequences were obtained from peripheral blood. These receptor sequences come from a man between 60 and 75 years old with active COVID-19.

A single count supports this clone. This sequence joins TRBV6-2 or TRBV6-3 and TRBJ1-6, with 11 bases fitting TRBD1. Trimming took 6 bases from V and 10 from J; bases not matched to a gene: 11. The CDR3 has 16 amino acids. Germline CDR1 MNHEY, CDR2 SVGEGT. The CDR3 reads CASSPSRDRGESPLHF. CDR3 bases: TGTGCCAGCAGCCCTTCCCGGGACAGGGGGGAATCACCCCTCCACTTT.

V and J are TRBV2 and TRBJ2-5; a possible D gene is TRBD2 (6 bases). Per germline, CDR1 SNHLY and CDR2 FYNNEI. V was clipped by 4 bases and J by 2 bases, with 11 bases between them. CDR3 length equals 14 residues. The CDR3 region has the DNA TGTGCCAGCAGTGCCTTTCGGGGGCAAGAGACCCAGTACTTC. Amino acid sequence: CASSAFRGQETQYF.

This clone was detected once. V gene TRBV19 combines with J gene TRBJ1-4; TRBD1 is a possible D gene (6 bases). This CDR3 comprises 14 residues. CDR1 and CDR2 from the germline V gene are LNHDA and SQIVND (reference sequence). Trimming cost V 7 bases and J 8 bases, with 17 bases left between them. The CDR3 nucleotides are TGTGCCAGTACTGAAGGGGGTCGAGGGGAAAAACTGTTTTTT. Translation gives CASTEGGRGEKLFF.

Here the CDR3 DNA reads TGTGCCAGTAGTATATTCGGGGGGGTGAAAGATACGCAGTATTTT. Translation gives CASSIFGGVKDTQYF. The rearrangement links TRBV19 to TRBJ2-3, with 8 bases lining up with TRBD2. V lost 2 bases to trimming and J lost 5 bases; unmatched junction nucleotides: 6. Germline V CDR1 and CDR2: LNHDA, SQIVND (reference sequence). There are 15 residues in the CDR3.

V is TRBV7-2 and J is TRBJ2-5; no clear D gene. CDR1 is SGHTA, CDR2 FQGNSA, per germline. The CDR3 spans 12 residues. Trimming removed 1 base from V and 5 bases from J, with 5 bases in between. The CDR3 protein is CASSLVGETQYF. In DNA form, the CDR3 reads TGTGCCAGCAGCTTAGTCGGTGAGACCCAGTACTTC.